This TCR beta chain was recorded in a study of cytomegalovirus exposure and HLA in healthy donors. Background on the study: Inside one of the first data releases sat around 85 million unique TCRs taken from HLA-typed donors.

Germline V gene sequence: CDR1 ENHRY, CDR2 SYGVKD. V was trimmed by 7 bases and J by 1 base, leaving 10 bases between them. The CDR3 totals 13 residues. Use of 60 Vbeta and 13 Jbeta primers characterized the PCR. Assay: immunoSEQ multiplex PCR; the TCRdb copy retains only in-frame clones and omits some. Of under 150,000 clones listed, over 60% were seen once; the top ten hold about 3%. Study-wide results and limits: Available immune exposure information was restricted to CMV serostatus only. Follow-up analysis later connected one missense variant in DCLRE1C with trimming of TCR beta V- and J-genes.

A note on this clone: Its antigen is still unknown.

The V call is TRBV10-3, the J call TRBJ1-1; D is unclear. This TCR derives from a man aged 40-49 years in good health and CMV-seropositive. Sequencing was carried out using PBMCs. For the CDR3, the DNA is TGTGCCATCACAGGTGGAGGGAACACTGAAGCTTTCTTT. Amino acids: CAITGGGNTEAFF.